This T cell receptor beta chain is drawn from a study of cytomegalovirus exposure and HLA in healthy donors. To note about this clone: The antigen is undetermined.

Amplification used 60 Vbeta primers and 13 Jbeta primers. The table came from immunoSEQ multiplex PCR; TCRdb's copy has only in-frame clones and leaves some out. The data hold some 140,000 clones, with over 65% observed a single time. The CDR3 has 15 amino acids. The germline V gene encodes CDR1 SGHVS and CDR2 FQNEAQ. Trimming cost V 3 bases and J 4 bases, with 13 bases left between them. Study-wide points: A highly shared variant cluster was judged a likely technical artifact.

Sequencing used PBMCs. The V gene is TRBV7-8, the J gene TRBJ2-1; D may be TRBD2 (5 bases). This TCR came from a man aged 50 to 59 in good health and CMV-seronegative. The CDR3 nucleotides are TGTGCCAGCAGCTTTGGGTCTAGCCAATACAATGAGCAGTTCTTC. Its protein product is CASSFGSSQYNEQFF.